This TCR beta chain is from a study of blood T cells in healthy people across ages. Study observations and caveats: It was the long-lived donors that had more naive CD4+ cells and higher diversity than aged donors. Researchers said unsorted PBMCs prevented a conclusive naive versus antigen-experienced comparison. One million T cells yielded diversity estimates that were considered underestimates.

Using a J-beta primer mix together with a sample-barcoded 5' primer, a second PCR was run for roughly 6 to 11 cycles. MiXCR, applied by TCRdb to the 5' RACE reads, yields one record per CDR3 protein. Of fewer than 950,000 distinct CDR3 sequences listed, about 53% are singletons. As for this clonotype: Its cognate antigen is unknown.

V gave up 1 base and J gave up 5 bases; unmatched junction bases: 6. CDR1 is SGHVS and CDR2 is FQNEAQ in the germline V gene. This CDR3 is 16 amino acids long. The chain is built from TRBV7-8 and TRBJ2-7; TRBD2 aligns across 12 bases. The sequenced material came from blood. The clonotype comes from a man older than 75 in good health. CDR3 protein: CASSLELAGGRDEQYF. Here the CDR3 DNA reads TGTGCCAGCAGCTTAGAGCTAGCGGGAGGGCGCGACGAGCAGTACTTC.